These 6 T cell receptor beta chains came from one sample sequenced in a study of blood T cell repertoires in COVID-19. Assay used: immunoSEQ multiplex PCR; TCRdb lists only in-frame clones, some missing. Of about 270,000 clones in the sample, under 90% were seen once. Specimen: PBMCs or T cells enriched from blood (not recorded which). The receptor source for this set is a woman in her fifties or sixties who had recovered from COVID-19.

The chain recombines TRBV6-5 with TRBJ1-1, with a weak D call TRBD1 (5 bases). The CDR3 runs to 13 residues. V was trimmed by 11 bases and J by 0 bases, leaving 13 bases between them. Germline CDR1 and CDR2: MNHEY and SVGAGI. The CDR3 DNA reads as TGTGCCGTCCAGGGTTTTTTGAACACTGAAGCTTTCTTT. Amino acids: CAVQGFLNTEAFF.

This rearrangement joins TRBV7-2 to TRBJ1-1; D unclear. V was cut by 5 bases and J by 4 bases, with 11 bases left in between. The CDR3 is 13 amino acids. Germline loops: CDR1 SGHTA, CDR2 FQGNSA. CDR3 amino acids: CASSNRQSTEAFF. The CDR3 region has the DNA TGTGCCAGCAGCAACCGTCAGTCCACTGAAGCTTTCTTT. Full variable domain (remainder filled in from reference TRBV7-2 and TRBJ1-1): GAGVSQSPSNKVTEKGKDVELRCDPISGHTALYWYRQSLGQGLEFLIYFQGNSAPDKSGLPSDRFSAERTGGSVSTLTIQRTQQEDSAVYLCASSNRQSTEAFFGQGTRLTVV.

This clone was seen a single time. Other DNA sequences in this specimen translate into the identical CDR3. The chain has TRBV3-1 (or the pseudogene TRBV3-2) and TRBJ1-1; the D gene is possibly TRBD1 (5 bases). Trimming cost V 3 bases and J 0 bases, with 8 bases left between them. The germline gives CDR1 LGHDT, CDR2 YNNKEL (reference sequence). The CDR3 is 14 residues long. The CDR3 bases are TGTGCCAGCAGCCACGGCAGGGTGAACACTGAAGCTTTCTTT. It codes for CASSHGRVNTEAFF.

The V call is TRBV3-1 (or the pseudogene TRBV3-2), the J call TRBJ2-5, with D uncertain. V was shortened by 3 bases and J by 1 base, with 9 bases between the two germline ends. Germline lookup yields CDR1 LGHDT and CDR2 YNNKEL (reference sequence). There are 14 residues in the CDR3. Here the CDR3 reads CASSQSKLQETQYF. CDR3 DNA sequence: TGTGCCAGCAGCCAGTCTAAGCTCCAAGAGACCCAGTACTTC.

This chain links TRBV24-1 with TRBJ1-5; 7 positions match TRBD1. This CDR3 has 15 residues. J was trimmed by 2 bases and V by 4 bases; bases with no gene match: 4. CDR1 KGHDR and CDR2 SFDVKD come from the germline V gene. Here the CDR3 reads CATSEGGQGNQPQHF. The CDR3 DNA reads TGTGCCACCAGTGAGGGAGGACAGGGCAATCAGCCCCAGCATTTT.

The chain is built from TRBV19 and TRBJ2-7; TRBD2 agrees at 9 bases. CDR1 and CDR2 from the germline V gene are LNHDA and SQIVND (reference sequence). CDR3 length: 17 amino acids. Losses at the gene ends were 3 bases for V and 2 bases for J; bases not matched to a gene: 11. The CDR3, as DNA: TGTGCCAGTAGTATTTACAACGGACTAGCGCCGACCTACGAGCAGTACTTC. The encoded protein is CASSIYNGLAPTYEQYF.